The table lists the clone carrying this TCR beta chain with many counts. What it binds is not known. This sample is drawn from a study of T cells in Graves' hyperthyroidism and ophthalmopathy. Amplified TCR beta CDR3 regions came from RNA transcripts. The TCR CDR3 was amplified in a first-round RT-PCR using the HTBI primer set. MiXCR was run by TCRdb on the multiplex PCR reads, yielding one entry per CDR3 protein. This table has hundreds of thousands of distinct CDR3 sequences, 15% to 18% appearing once. The patients, who ranged from 18 to 65 in age, presented with newly diagnosed hyperthyroidism lasting under 2 months. Thyroid ultrasound, orbital computed tomography, clinical symptoms, and serum thyroxine and TRAb underpinned diagnoses. Sampled blood dates from first hyperthyroidism diagnosis, and it precedes any ophthalmopathy symptoms. Study-wide results and limits: Expanded thyroid clonotypes (above 0.001) were mostly also found in blood.

V shed 5 bases, J shed 8 bases, and the junction held 13 bases outside the gene matches. In germline, CDR1 is MNHEY, CDR2 SMNVEV (reference sequence). The CDR3 spans 15 residues. The chain employs TRBV27 and TRBJ1-2; TRBD1 agrees at 8 bases. The TCR originated in a woman aged 18-35 years with Graves' hyperthyroidism that later progressed to Graves' ophthalmopathy. The sample was blood. The CDR3 spells CASSLLGQVSGGYTF. The CDR3 DNA reads as TGTGCCAGCAGTCTCCTGGGACAGGTTTCTGGGGGCTACACCTTC.